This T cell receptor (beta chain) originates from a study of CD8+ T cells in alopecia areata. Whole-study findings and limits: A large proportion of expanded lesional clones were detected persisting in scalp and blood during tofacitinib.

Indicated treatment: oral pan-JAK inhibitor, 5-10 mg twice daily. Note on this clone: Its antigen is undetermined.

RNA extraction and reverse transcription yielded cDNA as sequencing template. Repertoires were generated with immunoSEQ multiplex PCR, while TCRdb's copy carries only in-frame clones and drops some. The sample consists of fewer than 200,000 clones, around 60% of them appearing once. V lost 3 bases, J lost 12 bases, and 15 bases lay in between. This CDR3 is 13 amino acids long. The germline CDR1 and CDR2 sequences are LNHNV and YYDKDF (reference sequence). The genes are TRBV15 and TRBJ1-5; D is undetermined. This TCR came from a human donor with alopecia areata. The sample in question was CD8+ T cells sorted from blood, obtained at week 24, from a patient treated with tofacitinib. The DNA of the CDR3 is TGTGCCACCAGCAGGTCCGGACGGCATCTCCAGCATTTT. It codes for CATSRSGRHLQHF.